These 4 T cell receptor beta chains originate from one sample sequenced in a study of technical replicates of blood from four donors. Profiled with immunoSEQ multiplex PCR; TCRdb holds only in-frame clones, not every one. The sample holds 100,000 or so clones, 95% seen once. Sample: T cells isolated from PBMCs. These receptors all come from a human donor in good health.

The CDR3 spells CASSYVLALLYF. In nucleotides, the CDR3 is TGTGCCAGCAGCTACGTACTTGCCTTGTTGTACTTC. The chain joins TRBV7-9 to TRBJ2-5; no definite D call. CDR1 is SEHNR and CDR2 is FQNEAQ in the germline V gene (reference sequence). This CDR3 has 12 amino acids. The ends were cut back, 4 bases at V and 13 bases at J, with 16 bases in the middle.

This chain joins TRBV5-1 and TRBJ2-2; D uncertain. Germline values: CDR1 SGHRS, CDR2 YFSETQ. This CDR3 contains 15 residues. V was clipped by 2 bases and J by 0 bases, with 8 bases between them. The CDR3 is CASSFMRSNTGELFF. CDR3 coding DNA: TGCGCCAGCAGCTTTATGCGATCGAACACCGGGGAGCTGTTTTTT.

Regarding this clone: Additional DNA sequences in this sample encode the identical CDR3. The chain employs TRBV29-1 and TRBJ2-1; 13 bases are shared with TRBD2. Unmatched junction bases numbered 4, after V lost 5 bases and J lost 9 bases. There are 13 residues in the CDR3. The germline V gene encodes CDR1 SQVTM and CDR2 ANQGSEA. The chain's CDR3 is CSVLLAGGTEQFF. CDR3 nucleotides: TGCAGCGTTCTACTAGCGGGGGGGACTGAGCAGTTCTTC.

The J gene is TRBJ2-3, the V gene TRBV27; D unresolved. CDR3 length: 17 amino acids. V gave up 4 bases and J gave up 4 bases, with 21 bases separating them. The germline CDR1 and CDR2 sequences are MNHEY and SMNVEV (reference sequence). CDR3 sequence: CASSSRLTKPVADTQYF. The CDR3 coding sequence is TGTGCCAGCAGTTCCCGTCTCACCAAGCCTGTAGCAGATACGCAGTATTTT.